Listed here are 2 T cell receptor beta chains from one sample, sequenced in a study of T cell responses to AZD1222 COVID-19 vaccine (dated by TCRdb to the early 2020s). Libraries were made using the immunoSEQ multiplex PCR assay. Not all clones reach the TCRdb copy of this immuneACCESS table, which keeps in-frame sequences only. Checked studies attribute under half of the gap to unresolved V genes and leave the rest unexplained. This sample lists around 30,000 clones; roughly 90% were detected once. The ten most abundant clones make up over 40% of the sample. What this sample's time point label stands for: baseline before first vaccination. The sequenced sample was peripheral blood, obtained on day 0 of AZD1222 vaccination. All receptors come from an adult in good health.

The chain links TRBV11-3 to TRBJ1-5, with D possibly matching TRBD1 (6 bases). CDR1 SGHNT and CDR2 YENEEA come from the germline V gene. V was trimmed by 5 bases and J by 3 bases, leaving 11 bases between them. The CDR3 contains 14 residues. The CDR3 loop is CASSVYRANQPQHF. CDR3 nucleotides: TGTGCCAGCAGCGTCTACAGGGCCAATCAGCCCCAGCATTTT.

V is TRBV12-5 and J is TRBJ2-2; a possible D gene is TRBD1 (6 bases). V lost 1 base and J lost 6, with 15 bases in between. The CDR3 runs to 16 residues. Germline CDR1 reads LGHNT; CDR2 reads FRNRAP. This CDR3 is CASGLANRDSAGELFF. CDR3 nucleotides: TGTGCTAGTGGTTTGGCCAACAGGGATTCGGCCGGGGAGCTGTTTTTT.